Sequencing of this TCR beta chain was carried out in a study of metastatic and nonmetastatic thyroid tumors. The overall study: Across blood and tumor or nodule tissue, repertoires from malignant and benign thyroid patients were compared with one another.

CDR1 is LGHDT, CDR2 YNNKEL, per germline (reference sequence). The CDR3 has 14 residues. Trimming at V came to 2 bases and at J to 9 bases, leaving 5 bases not matched to a gene. Details on this clone: Its cognate antigen is unknown.

Patients were all untreated before their thyroid surgery. Study conclusions and caveats: Relative to benign nodules, malignant thyroid tumors were reportedly characterized by significantly elevated TCR beta diversity in blood and tumor.

Per the original data handling: What underpinned the distant-metastasis classifier for papillary thyroid cancer was the set of CDR3 differences across clinicopathological groups. TCRdb re-processed the PCR reads through MiXCR. TCRdb, rather than the study authors, made the V and J calls. The table lists about 19,000 clones, less than 35% of them singletons. The receptor comes from a female donor with papillary thyroid cancer or a benign thyroid nodule (not recorded which). Some clones in this sample may be carry-over from other donors' samples. Sequences were obtained from adjacent normal tissue. The V gene is TRBV3-1, the J gene TRBJ2-1; 9 bases line up with TRBD2. In DNA form, the CDR3 reads TGTGCCAGCAGCCAACGCGGGGGGGCCGGTGAGCAGTTCTTC. Amino acids: CASSQRGGAGEQFF.